The 13 T cell receptor beta chains listed next were all sequenced from one sample in a study of Ad26.COV2.S vaccination and SARS-CoV-2 variants. This sample's treatment: around 19 received Ad26.COV2.S at low or high dose, single or two shots; roughly 5 received placebo; per-sample allocation not given. Specimens were obtained on day 63 following the first vaccine or placebo injection. Sequenced by immunoSEQ multiplex PCR; TCRdb stores in-frame clones only, minus some. The data contain around 340,000 clones, 80% to 90% of them singletons. The material sequenced was peripheral blood, taken in a trial of Ad26.COV2.S vaccine versus placebo. The receptors come from a person aged 18-65 years who received the Ad26.COV2.S COVID-19 vaccine or a placebo.

The chain is built from TRBV5-1 and TRBJ2-1; TRBD2 aligns across 9 bases. The germline V gene has CDR1 SGHRS and CDR2 YFSETQ. With 0 bases clipped from V and 2 bases from J, the junction kept 6 bases outside the gene matches. The CDR3 runs 17 residues. The CDR3 DNA reads as TGCGCCAGCAGCTTGGGCCCCTTAGCGGGAGCCTACAATGAGCAGTTCTTC. Translated, it gives CASSLGPLAGAYNEQFF.

The rearrangement joins TRBV3-1 (or the pseudogene TRBV3-2) to TRBJ2-7; no firm D call. Germline CDR1 reads LGHDT; CDR2 reads YNNKEL (reference sequence). The CDR3 spans 14 residues. V was pared by 0 bases and J by 3 bases, with 9 bases between. CDR3 DNA sequence: TGTGCCAGCAGCCAAGAAGCGAAGAGCTACGAGCAGTACTTC. Translation: CASSQEAKSYEQYF.

V is TRBV24-1 and J is TRBJ2-1, with D possibly matching TRBD1 (6 bases). The length of the CDR3 is 14 residues. Germline loops: CDR1 KGHDR, CDR2 SFDVKD. V dropped 2 bases and J dropped 12 bases, with 16 bases sitting between them. CDR3 coding DNA: TGTGCCACCAGTGATTCCAGGACAGAGTGGGCGCAGTTCTTC. Residues: CATSDSRTEWAQFF.

This rearrangement joins TRBV18 to TRBJ1-3, with D perhaps TRBD1 (5 bases). The CDR3 has 16 amino acids. The V end lost 5 bases, the J end lost 0 bases, and 14 bases lay between the germline ends. Germline loops: CDR1 KGHSH, CDR2 LQKENI. CDR3 amino acids: CASSTGRKNSGNTIYF. The CDR3 nucleotides read TGTGCCAGCTCAACAGGACGGAAGAACTCTGGAAACACCATATATTTT.

Comments on this clone: A much larger clone differs by one base, so this may be a read error. V is TRBV5-6 and J is TRBJ2-5; D is uncertain. The V and J ends lost 4 bases and 0 bases respectively, with 4 bases between them. Germline CDR1 and CDR2: SGHDT and YYEEEE. The CDR3 is 12 residues long. The DNA for the CDR3 is TGTGCCAGCAGCCCGTACCAAGAGACCCAGTACTTC. This gives the protein CASSPYQETQYF. Complete variable domain (other parts from reference TRBV5-6 and TRBJ2-5): DAGVTQSPTHLIKTRGQQVTLRCSPKSGHDTVSWYQQALGQGPQFIFQYYEEEERQRGNFPDRFSGHQFPNYSSELNVNALLLGDSALYLCASSPYQETQYFGPGTRLLVL.

The chain joins TRBV29-1 to TRBJ2-5; 14 nucleotides match TRBD2. Per germline, CDR1 SQVTM and CDR2 ANQGSEA. The CDR3 covers 15 residues. The J segment lost 4 bases and the V segment lost 4 bases, leaving 5 bases of the junction unmatched. CDR3 region: CSVGLAGGPRETQYF. CDR3 DNA: TGCAGCGTTGGACTAGCGGGAGGGCCTCGAGAGACCCAGTACTTC.

The J gene is TRBJ2-7, the V gene TRBV7-9; 7 positions agree with TRBD2. Germline CDR1 and CDR2: SEHNR and FQNEAQ (reference sequence). The CDR3 loop spans 15 amino acids. Trimming at V came to 1 base and at J to 4 bases, leaving 7 bases not matched to a gene. CDR3 nucleotide sequence: TGTGCCAGCAGCTTAGTTGGCAGGGAGGGGTACGAGCAGTACTTC. Amino acids: CASSLVGREGYEQYF. Full variable domain (remainder filled in from reference TRBV7-9 and TRBJ2-7): DTGVSQNPRHKITKRGQNVTFRCDPISEHNRLYWYRQTLGQGPEFLTYFQNEAQLEKSRLLSDRFSAERPKGSFSTLEIQRTEQGDSAMYLCASSLVGREGYEQYFGPGTRLTVT.

The chain couples TRBV6-5 to TRBJ1-5, with 7 bases fitting TRBD1. The CDR3 totals 15 residues. Germline V gene sequence: CDR1 MNHEY, CDR2 SVGAGI. Germline trimming cut 5 bases from V and 4 bases from J; bases unmatched to any gene: 8. The CDR3 nucleotides read TGTGCCAGCAGTAATAAGGACAGGACAAATCAGCCCCAGCATTTT. Encoded protein: CASSNKDRTNQPQHF.

The chain recombines TRBV2 with TRBJ1-2; TRBD1 aligns across 9 bases. Germline assignment: CDR1 SNHLY and CDR2 FYNNEI. The V segment lost 7 bases and the J segment 4 bases; nucleotides outside the gene matches: 16. This CDR3 has 17 amino acids. The CDR3 loop is CASTLTWPGQGIYGYTF. CDR3 DNA sequence: TGTGCCAGCACCCTGACCTGGCCGGGACAGGGCATCTATGGCTACACCTTC.

J is TRBJ1-4 and V is TRBV19; tentatively, D is TRBD1 (6 bases). V lost 3 bases to trimming and J lost 10 bases, with 18 bases between them. The CDR3 is 15 residues long. Looked up from germline, CDR1 is LNHDA and CDR2 is SQIVND (reference sequence). The DNA for the CDR3 is TGTGCCAGTAGTATCGGCGGACAGACGGTTGGAAAACTGTTTTTT. Protein product: CASSIGGQTVGKLFF.

The chain has TRBV5-4 and TRBJ2-7; a possible D gene is TRBD1 (6 bases). In germline, CDR1 is SGHNT, CDR2 YYREEE (reference sequence). V dropped 3 bases and J dropped 4 bases, with 14 bases sitting between them. The CDR3 covers 14 residues. As DNA, the CDR3 is TGTGCCAGCAGCTCACAGGGAGAAGAATACGAGCAGTACTTC. Translation: CASSSQGEEYEQYF.

V gene TRBV10-1 combines with J gene TRBJ2-4; perhaps TRBD1 as D (6 bases). Germline CDR1 WNHNN, CDR2 SYGVQD (reference sequence). The length of the CDR3 is 14 residues. V was shortened by 5 bases and J by 3 bases, with 11 bases between the two germline ends. The CDR3 sequence: CASSTGFNKNIQYF. The CDR3 bases are TGCGCCAGCAGTACAGGGTTTAACAAAAACATTCAGTACTTC.

The rearrangement links TRBV3-1 (or the pseudogene TRBV3-2) to TRBJ2-2; D remains ambiguous. V was cut by 0 bases and J by 6 bases, with 5 bases left in between. Germline CDR1 reads LGHDT; CDR2 reads YNNKEL (reference sequence). CDR3 length equals 13 residues. The CDR3 DNA reads TGTGCCAGCAGCCAAGATGTCGCCGGGGAGCTGTTTTTT. Its translation is CASSQDVAGELFF.